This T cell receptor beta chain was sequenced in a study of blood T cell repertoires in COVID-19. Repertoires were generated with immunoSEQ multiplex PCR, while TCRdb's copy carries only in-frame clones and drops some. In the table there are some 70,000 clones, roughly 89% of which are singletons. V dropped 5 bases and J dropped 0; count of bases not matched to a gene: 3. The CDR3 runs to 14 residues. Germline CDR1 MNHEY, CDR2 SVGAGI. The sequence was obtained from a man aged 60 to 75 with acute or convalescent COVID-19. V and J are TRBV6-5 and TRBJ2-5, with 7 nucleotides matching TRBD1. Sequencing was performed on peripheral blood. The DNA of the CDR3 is TGTGCCAGCAGTCCAGGGGGATACCAAGAGACCCAGTACTTC. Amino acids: CASSPGGYQETQYF.